The 5 T cell receptor beta chains below come from one sample, sequenced in a study of cytomegalovirus exposure and HLA in healthy donors. Use of 60 Vbeta and 13 Jbeta primers characterized the PCR. Assay: immunoSEQ multiplex PCR; the TCRdb copy retains only in-frame clones and omits some. In the table there are 100,000 to 150,000 clones, roughly 82% of which are singletons. Sequencing input: PBMCs. These receptors all come from a man in his fifties in good health and CMV-seronegative.

This sequence joins TRBV5-6 and TRBJ1-2; 7 bases align to TRBD1. The V gene end was trimmed by 4 bases and the J gene end by 2 bases; junction bases not matched to a gene: 5. CDR3 size: 14 residues. In germline, CDR1 is SGHDT, CDR2 YYEEEE. CDR3 loop: CASSKDRNNYGYTF. The CDR3 coding sequence is TGTGCCAGCAGCAAGGACAGGAACAACTATGGCTACACCTTC. Supplemented by reference TRBV5-6 and TRBJ1-2, the full variable domain reads DAGVTQSPTHLIKTRGQQVTLRCSPKSGHDTVSWYQQALGQGPQFIFQYYEEEERQRGNFPDRFSGHQFPNYSSELNVNALLLGDSALYLCASSKDRNNYGYTFGSGTRLTVV.

The rearrangement joins TRBV18 to TRBJ1-1; the match to TRBD1 covers 7 bases. Trimming took 3 bases from V and 4 from J; bases not matched to a gene: 8. The CDR3 loop spans 15 amino acids. The germline gives CDR1 KGHSH, CDR2 LQKENI. The DNA of the CDR3 is TGTGCCAGCTCACCGTCAGCACAGGGGTCCACTGAAGCTTTCTTT. Translation: CASSPSAQGSTEAFF.

The V and J genes are TRBV27 and TRBJ1-6; TRBD1 aligns across 7 bases. This CDR3 is 14 amino acids long. Germline CDR1 MNHEY, CDR2 SMNVEV (reference sequence). V shed 3 bases and J 7 bases; nucleotides not matched to a gene: 3. DNA of the CDR3: TGTGCCAGCAGTTTCGACAGGGCAAATTCACCCCTCCACTTT. Translating gives CASSFDRANSPLHF.

The chain uses TRBV29-1 and TRBJ1-2; tentatively, D is TRBD1 (5 bases). The length of the CDR3 is 15 residues. Germline CDR1 reads SQVTM; CDR2 reads ANQGSEA. Trimming took off 0 bases at V and 4 bases at J, with 15 bases between the two ends. The CDR3 is CSVEDWRGSGYGYTF. For the CDR3, the DNA is TGCAGCGTTGAAGATTGGAGGGGAAGTGGCTATGGCTACACCTTC.

The chain uses TRBV5-4 and TRBJ1-6, with 9 bases fitting TRBD1. The CDR3 is made up of 16 amino acids. V lost 2 bases and J lost 7; bases outside the gene matches: 7. The germline V gene encodes CDR1 SGHNT and CDR2 YYREEE (reference sequence). The CDR3 loop is CASSLGQGFGNSPLHF. CDR3 DNA: TGTGCCAGCAGCTTAGGACAGGGGTTCGGGAATTCACCCCTCCACTTT.